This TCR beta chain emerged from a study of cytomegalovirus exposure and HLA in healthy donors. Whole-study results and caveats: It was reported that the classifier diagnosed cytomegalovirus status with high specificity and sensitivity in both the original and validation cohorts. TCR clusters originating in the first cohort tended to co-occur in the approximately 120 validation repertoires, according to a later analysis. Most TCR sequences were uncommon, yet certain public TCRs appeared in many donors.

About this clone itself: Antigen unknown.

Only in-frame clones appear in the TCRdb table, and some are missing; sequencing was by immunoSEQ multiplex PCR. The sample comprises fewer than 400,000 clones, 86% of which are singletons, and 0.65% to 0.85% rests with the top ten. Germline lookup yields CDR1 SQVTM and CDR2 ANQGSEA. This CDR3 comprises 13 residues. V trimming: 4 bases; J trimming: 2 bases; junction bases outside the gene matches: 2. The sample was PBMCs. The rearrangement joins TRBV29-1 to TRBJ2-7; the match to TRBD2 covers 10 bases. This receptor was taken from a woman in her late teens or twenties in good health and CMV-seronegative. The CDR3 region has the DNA TGCAGCGTTGTAGCGGGAGGAACCTACGAGCAGTACTTC. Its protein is CSVVAGGTYEQYF.